This T cell receptor beta chain derives from a study of beta chain features in type 1 diabetes. This clone has only a few counts. The target antigen is unknown. Study-wide results and limits: Significant though moderate, a shortening of TCRB CDR3s appeared in all four CD4+ subsets of Type 1 diabetes patients.

Expressed TCRB transcripts got sequenced, as all isolated RNA was reverse transcribed. Method: immunoSEQ multiplex PCR; TCRdb's copy keeps in-frame clones and lacks some. Of hundreds of thousands of clones in the sample, 11% were seen once. There are 14 residues in the CDR3. Deletions cut 6 bases from V and 3 bases from J, with 12 bases between. Germline V gene lookup returns CDR1 SNHLY and CDR2 FYNNEI. The V call is TRBV2, the J call TRBJ2-1; D perhaps matches TRBD1 (7 bases). Input material: naive CD4+ T cells from blood. The clonotype originates from a man aged 30-40 years with type 1 diabetes. The CDR3 spells CASRQGGLYNEQFF. The CDR3 region has the DNA TGTGCCAGCAGGCAGGGGGGACTCTACAATGAGCAGTTCTTC.